What follows describes a single TCR beta chain. Its specificity is not known. A junction end diverges from the germline sequence, so it may reflect a read error. This CDR3 is built from 16 residues. Germline lookup yields CDR1 SGHRS and CDR2 YFSETQ. CDR3 and TCR beta VDJ profiling relied on a genomic DNA template. Via MiXCR, TCRdb re-called the reads, giving one row per CDR3 protein. The sample lists tens of thousands of distinct CDR3 sequences; around 55% were seen once. The data were taken from a study of CD8+CD57+ T cells in acquired aplastic anemia. Looking at the study overall: Isolated CD4+ and CD8+ cells, once sorted, yielded DNA averaging roughly 3.2 ug. Healthy donors gave about 9.8 million reads on average for CD4+ cells. Findings and caveats of the study: A set of approximately 30 CD8+ CDR3 sequences was shared between patients and controls, and these sequences appeared highly expressed in patients. CD8+ Simpson's diversity did not differ significantly between patients and controls.

V usage is TRBV5-1 and J usage is TRBJ1-6; no clear D gene. The sequence came from a human donor in good health, serving as a control. Specimen: sorted CD4+, CD8+, or CD8+CD57+ T cells (not recorded which) from PBMCs. CDR3 sequence: CASSLKVGSYNSPLHF. As DNA, the CDR3 is TGCGCCAGCAGCCTGAAGGTGGGCTCCTATAATTCGCCCCTCCACTTT.